These 23 T cell receptor beta chains came from one sample sequenced in a study of identical twins. TCRdb called the 5' RACE reads again in MiXCR, with one record for every CDR3 protein. The sample holds 1.5 million to 2 million distinct CDR3 sequences, roughly 35% seen once. Sequencing used cord blood. The receptors here all came from a newborn girl in good health.

There are a few counts of this clonotype. The gene calls are TRBV13 and TRBJ2-7; a possible D gene is TRBD1 (5 bases). The CDR3 is 15 residues long. Germline-derived CDR1 and CDR2 are PRHDT and FYEKMQ (reference sequence). V dropped 5 bases and J dropped 0 bases, with 14 bases sitting between them. The CDR3 DNA reads as TGTGCCAGCAGCCAAGGGGCACCGTACTCCTACGAGCAGTACTTC. As protein: CASSQGAPYSYEQYF.

V is TRBV27 and J is TRBJ2-1; 9 nucleotides align to TRBD2. Germline CDR1 and CDR2: MNHEY and SMNVEV (reference sequence). The CDR3 extends over 18 amino acids. J gave up 5 bases and V 5 bases, and 16 bases lay outside the gene matches. CDR3 sequence reads: CASSPVPFLAGLNNEQFF. Written as DNA, the CDR3 is TGTGCCAGCAGTCCGGTCCCCTTTCTAGCGGGGCTCAACAATGAGCAGTTCTTC.

This chain uses TRBV7-8 with TRBJ2-3, with D possibly being TRBD2 (5 bases). Looked up from germline, CDR1 is SGHVS and CDR2 is FQNEAQ. The CDR3 is 15 residues long. V was cut by 5 bases and J by 2 bases, with 14 bases left in between. The CDR3 here is CASSALLGTTDTQYF. The CDR3 DNA reads as TGTGCCAGCAGCGCCCTACTAGGAACCACAGATACGCAGTATTTT.

This clonotype has a count of ten or more. The chain has TRBV11-2 and TRBJ1-1, with 8 positions matching TRBD1. Germline V lookup: CDR1 SGHAT, CDR2 FQNNGV. The V segment lost 1 base and the J segment 7 bases; nucleotides outside the gene matches: 2. There are 13 residues in the CDR3. CDR3: CASSLGTGLEAFF. In DNA, the CDR3 is TGTGCCAGCAGCTTAGGGACAGGGCTTGAAGCTTTCTTT.

The chain employs TRBV21-1 and TRBJ2-4. TRBV21-1 is a pseudogene segment. The CDR3 totals 14 residues. CDR3 nucleotides: TGTGCCAGCAGCAAAGTTGGGGCCAAAAACGTTCAGTACTTC. Translation: CASSKVGAKNVQYF.

In this sample, this clonotype turned up a few times. The J gene is TRBJ2-3, the V gene TRBV5-1; no clear D. Trimming pared 0 bases from V and 1 base from J, leaving 15 bases between. The CDR3 totals 17 residues. CDR1 and CDR2 (germline): SGHRS, YFSETQ. The CDR3 reads CASSLVPGVRGTDTQYF. The CDR3, as DNA: TGCGCCAGCAGCTTGGTTCCCGGTGTAAGAGGCACAGATACGCAGTATTTT.

To note about this clonotype: A single base separates this from a much larger clone, so it may be a read error. The V call is TRBV29-1, the J call TRBJ2-1; D ambiguous. V dropped 5 bases and J dropped 13 bases, with 18 bases sitting between them. The CDR3 covers 12 residues. Germline V gene data show CDR1 as SQVTM and CDR2 as ANQGSEA. The CDR3 reads CSVKGEQETQFF. Written as DNA, the CDR3 is TGCAGCGTTAAAGGCGAGCAAGAGACCCAGTTCTTC.

The rearrangement joins TRBV3-1 to TRBJ2-7; 8 bases fit TRBD2. The germline V gene encodes CDR1 LGHDT and CDR2 YNNKEL (reference sequence). The trim removed 2 bases at V and 7 bases at J, leaving 16 bases unmatched. The CDR3 totals 17 residues. The CDR3 nucleotides are TGTGCCAGCAGCCAAAGCGGAGCGGGGGACTCCTACAATGAGCAGTACTTC. It encodes CASSQSGAGDSYNEQYF.

The V call is TRBV19, the J call TRBJ2-2, with a tentative D call TRBD2 (6 bases). CDR3 length: 14 residues. Germline V CDR1 and CDR2: LNHDA, SQIVND (reference sequence). V shed 6 bases and J shed 7 bases, with 15 bases lying between them. The CDR3 nucleotides read TGTGCCAGTAGCCTTGGAGGGCCGGTCGGGGAGCTGTTTTTT. The encoded protein is CASSLGGPVGELFF. Combining the CDR3 with reference TRBV19 and TRBJ2-2 gives the whole variable domain DGGITQSPKYLFRKEGQNVTLSCEQNLNHDAMYWYRQDPGQGLRLIYYSQIVNDFQKGDIAEGYSVSREKKESFPLTVTSAQKNPTAFYLCASSLGGPVGELFFGEGSRLTVL.

This clonotype was seen a few times. The chain employs TRBV6-2 or TRBV6-3 and TRBJ2-1; 9 bases match TRBD2. Germline lookup yields CDR1 MNHEY and CDR2 SVGEGT. The CDR3 covers 12 residues. J was trimmed by 11 bases and V by 6 bases; bases with no gene match: 5. The CDR3, as DNA: TGTGCCAGCAGCCCCAGCGGGAGGCAGCAGTTCTTC. Amino acids: CASSPSGRQQFF.

This chain links TRBV20-1 with TRBJ2-2; the D is unclear. V shed 6 bases and J shed 5 bases, with 13 bases lying between them. Germline-derived CDR1 and CDR2 are DFQATT and SNEGSKA (reference sequence). The CDR3 loop spans 13 amino acids. Written as DNA, the CDR3 is TGCAGTGCCCCCTCTCCCGGGACCGGGGAGCTGTTTTTT. Translated: CSAPSPGTGELFF.

V gene TRBV20-1 combines with J gene TRBJ2-7; TRBD2 aligns across 12 bases. The length of the CDR3 is 14 residues. Trimming cost V 5 bases and J 2 bases; bases outside gene matches: 4. Germline V CDR1 and CDR2: DFQATT, SNEGSKA (reference sequence). CDR3 sequence: CSAWTSGIPYEQYF. The CDR3 DNA is TGCAGTGCTTGGACTAGCGGGATACCCTACGAGCAGTACTTC.

This clonotype was counted a single time. The chain has TRBV11-2 and TRBJ1-1, with unresolved D. The CDR3 has 14 residues. V was cut by 6 bases and J by 1 base, with 12 bases left in between. Germline V gives CDR1 SGHAT, CDR2 FQNNGV. CDR3 sequence reads: CASRSRWGNTEAFF. DNA for the CDR3: TGTGCCAGCAGGTCACGTTGGGGGAACACTGAAGCTTTCTTT.

This clonotype was observed a handful of times. This chain connects TRBV20-1 to TRBJ2-7; a possible D gene is TRBD1 (8 bases). Germline V gene sequence: CDR1 DFQATT, CDR2 SNEGSKA (reference sequence). V was trimmed by 3 bases and J by 2 bases, leaving 17 bases between them. The CDR3 is made up of 15 amino acids. CDR3 in amino acids: CSASWRTGRAYEQYF. The CDR3 nucleotides are TGCAGTGCTAGTTGGAGGACAGGGAGGGCCTACGAGCAGTACTTC.

The sample holds many counts of this clonotype. V and J are TRBV4-2 and TRBJ2-7; D unresolved. The CDR3 has 15 residues. Germline CDR1 reads LGHNA; CDR2 reads YNFKEQ. Trimming removed 1 base at V and 2 bases at J, with 12 bases between. The CDR3 nucleotides are TGTGCCAGCAGCCAAGTCGGTACCCGGACCTACGAGCAGTACTTC. Encoded protein: CASSQVGTRTYEQYF.

V is TRBV24-1 and J is TRBJ1-5; maybe TRBD1 (6 bases). V was trimmed by 2 bases and J by 1 base, leaving 11 bases between them. CDR3 size: 16 residues. The germline CDR1 and CDR2 sequences are KGHDR and SFDVKD. CDR3 DNA: TGTGCCACCAGTGATTCGCTCAGGGGCAGCAATCAGCCCCAGCATTTT. The encoded protein is CATSDSLRGSNQPQHF.

As for this clonotype: Its ends do not fully match the called genes, so a read error is possible. The V and J genes are TRBV7-2 and TRBJ1-1; D gene unclear. The CDR3 is 15 residues long. Germline V gene sequence: CDR1 SGHTA, CDR2 FQGNSA. DNA of the CDR3: TGTGCCAGCAGCCCCCGCCGGGCACCTAACACTGAAGCTTTATTT. Translating gives CASSPRRAPNTEALF.

This rearrangement joins TRBV30 to TRBJ1-4; 9 bases align to TRBD1. The CDR3 extends over 15 amino acids. Per the germline V gene, CDR1 is GTSNPN and CDR2 is SVGIG (reference sequence). Trimming cost V 0 bases and J 8 bases; bases outside gene matches: 7. The CDR3 sequence is CAWSVLGTGNEKLFF. In DNA, the CDR3 is TGTGCCTGGAGTGTACTTGGGACAGGGAACGAAAAACTGTTTTTT.

The V call is TRBV3-1, the J call TRBJ2-1, with TRBD2 matching over 11 bases. The CDR3 length is 19 residues. Germline V gene lookup returns CDR1 LGHDT and CDR2 YNNKEL (reference sequence). With V trimmed by 4 bases and J by 0 bases, 11 bases remained unmatched. CDR3: CASSLNLAGGRSSYNEQFF. The CDR3, as DNA: TGTGCCAGCAGCCTAAACCTAGCGGGGGGCCGAAGCTCCTACAATGAGCAGTTCTTC.

This clonotype was seen more than once but under ten times. The J gene is TRBJ1-2, the V gene TRBV5-5; 7 bases fit TRBD1. Germline CDR1 and CDR2: SGHKS and YYEKEE (reference sequence). The CDR3 is made up of 14 amino acids. V lost 2 bases, J lost 8 bases, and 9 bases stayed unmatched. CDR3 residues: CASSLYDRVGGYTF. For the CDR3, the DNA is TGTGCCAGCAGCTTATACGACAGGGTCGGCGGCTACACCTTC. Full variable domain (remainder filled in from reference TRBV5-5 and TRBJ1-2): DAGVTQSPTHLIKTRGQQVTLRCSPISGHKSVSWYQQVLGQGPQFIFQYYEKEERGRGNFPDRFSARQFPNYSSELNVNALLLGDSALYLCASSLYDRVGGYTFGSGTRLTVV.

This clonotype was found a few times. The rearrangement links TRBV6-5 to TRBJ1-4; D unclear. The CDR3 runs to 16 residues. The germline V and J ends were trimmed by 0 bases and 3 bases, with 11 bases remaining between them. Germline V gene sequence: CDR1 MNHEY, CDR2 SVGAGI. The CDR3 spells CASSYSRAAANEKLFF. The DNA of the CDR3 is TGTGCCAGCAGTTACTCGAGGGCGGCAGCTAATGAAAAACTGTTTTTT.

The J gene is TRBJ2-4, the V gene TRBV28; D not certain. Trimming shortened V by 6 bases and J by 0 bases, and 3 bases separated the two germline ends. CDR3 length: 12 amino acids. The V gene's germline CDR1 is MDHEN and CDR2 SYDVKM. CDR3 sequence reads: CASRAAKNIQYF. The CDR3 DNA reads TGTGCCAGCAGGGCAGCCAAAAACATTCAGTACTTC.

This clonotype has only a few counts. The chain is built from TRBV6-5 and TRBJ2-3; TRBD2 matches at 10 bases. V trimming: 6 bases; J trimming: 1 base; junction bases outside the gene matches: 7. The germline V gene encodes CDR1 MNHEY and CDR2 SVGAGI. This CDR3 spans 16 amino acids. Written as DNA, the CDR3 is TGTGCCAGCAGATTACGTCTAGCGGGGGGCACAGATACGCAGTATTTT. This codes for CASRLRLAGGTDTQYF.